This is a list of T cell receptor beta chains from one sample in a study of identical twins' blood T cells. A single record per CDR3 protein comes from TCRdb applying MiXCR to the 5' RACE reads. This sample has hundreds of thousands of distinct CDR3 sequences, with about 28% found just once. Sequencing used PBMCs. The receptors were sampled from a woman between 18 and 55 years old in good health. CDR3s include the opening cysteine and the closing phenylalanine or tryptophan. Each record gives: D gene, V gene, J gene, clone size, CDR3 protein, CDR3 DNA. D genes are given only for firm matches. Where a row states a size, it is once, few, many or the class of an expanded clone; other rows omit it.

D: -
V: TRBV12-5
J: TRBJ2-5
size: -
CDR3: CASGLASPLAPAETQYF
DNA: TGTGCTAGTGGTTTGGCCTCACCACTAGCTCCGGCAGAGACCCAGTACTTC

D: -
V: TRBV12-3/TRBV12-4
J: TRBJ1-1
size: many
CDR3: CASSLRTENTEAFF
DNA: TGTGCCAGCAGTCTACGGACAGAGAACACTGAAGCTTTCTTT

D: -
V: TRBV29-1
J: TRBJ1-5
size: -
CDR3: CSVDGGTGNQPQHF
DNA: TGCAGCGTTGATGGAGGGACTGGCAATCAGCCCCAGCATTTT

D: -
V: TRBV30
J: TRBJ1-5
size: few
CDR3: CAWSGQSNQPQHF
DNA: TGTGCCTGGAGCGGGCAGTCAAATCAGCCCCAGCATTTT

D: -
V: TRBV29-1
J: TRBJ1-1
size: -
CDR3: CSVTDRPQGGVLGTEAFF
DNA: TGCAGCGTTACTGACCGGCCTCAGGGCGGTGTGTTAGGCACTGAAGCTTTCTTT

D: -
V: TRBV20-1
J: TRBJ2-2
size: few
CDR3: CSAGRGATNTGELFF
DNA: TGCAGTGCTGGTCGGGGGGCAACGAACACCGGGGAGCTGTTTTTT

D: -
V: TRBV10-1
J: TRBJ1-2
size: -
CDR3: CASSSPRQENYGYTF
DNA: TGCGCCAGCAGTAGCCCCCGGCAGGAGAACTATGGCTACACCTTC

D: -
V: TRBV29-1
J: TRBJ1-2
size: many
CDR3: CSARGTTNYGYTF
DNA: TGCAGCGCTCGGGGCACAACCAACTATGGCTACACCTTC

D: -
V: TRBV10-3
J: TRBJ2-7
size: few
CDR3: CAISERDEQYF
DNA: TGTGCCATCAGTGAGAGGGACGAGCAGTACTTC

D: TRBD1
V: TRBV3-1
J: TRBJ1-2
size: -
CDR3: CASSQEGQNYGYTF
DNA: TGTGCCAGCAGCCAAGAGGGACAGAACTATGGCTACACCTTC

D: -
V: TRBV12-3/TRBV12-4
J: TRBJ2-7
size: few
CDR3: CASSYQLEQYF
DNA: TGTGCCAGCAGTTATCAGTTAGAGCAGTACTTC

D: -
V: TRBV27
J: TRBJ2-1
size: -
CDR3: CASSTFDEQFF
DNA: TGTGCCAGCAGTACCTTTGATGAGCAGTTCTTC

D: -
V: TRBV11-3
J: TRBJ2-3
size: few
CDR3: CASSRRGSTDTQYF
DNA: TGTGCCAGCAGCAGGAGGGGAAGCACAGATACGCAGTATTTT

D: -
V: TRBV3-1
J: TRBJ1-1
size: -
CDR3: CASSQDRLGLETFF
DNA: TGTGCCAGCAGCCAAGACCGGCTGGGACTTGAAACTTTCTTT

D: TRBD1
V: TRBV27
J: TRBJ2-1
size: few
CDR3: CASSFKIGQEMIF
DNA: TGTGCCAGCAGTTTCAAGATAGGACAGGAGATGATCTTC

D: -
V: TRBV15
J: TRBJ2-3
size: -
CDR3: CATSTVRGAGTQYF
DNA: TGTGCCACCAGCACTGTTAGAGGCGCTGGTACGCAGTATTTT

D: -
V: TRBV20-1
J: TRBJ1-1
size: many
CDR3: CSARRDGKDAFF
DNA: TGCAGTGCTAGGAGAGACGGTAAAGACGCTTTCTTT

D: -
V: TRBV6-5
J: TRBJ2-3
size: -
CDR3: CVSSYSVGVTDTQYF
DNA: TGTGTCAGCAGTTACTCGGTAGGGGTAACAGATACGCAGTATTTT